What follows is one TCR beta chain and its context. It has no known antigen specificity. Per-base qualities were not stored, and no clone one base away is much larger. Cut back by 5 bases and 5 bases, the V and J ends lie 15 bases apart. Inclusive of the bounding cysteine and phenylalanine, the CDR3 is 14 residues long. The retained sequence is limited to the CDR3, 42 bases, with the frame set at the first base. Sequences SGHAT (CDR1) and FQNNGV (CDR2) are obtained from the germline V gene. Donors were healthy HIV-negative adults with no recently reported acute infections or vaccinations. Every donor was a Caucasian adult residing in Nashville, Tennessee, USA. CD4+ T cells were enriched by magnetic negative selection, after which naive cells were positively selected on CD45RA and the negative fraction was taken as the memory subset. After blood collection by leukapheresis, PBMCs were isolated using Ficoll-Histopaque density gradient centrifugation and then cryopreserved in the vapor phase of liquid nitrogen. Purity and quantity of every magnetically sorted T cell population were checked by analytical flow cytometry. Each sorted fraction had its genomic DNA isolated and then quantified by UV absorbance on a Nanodrop 2000c.

This specimen belongs to a study of shared clonotypes between healthy human individuals (TCRdb year 2020). About the investigation overall: The cohort comprised a couple of women and three men aged 18 to 49 years. Per donor, three plates each were used for CD4 naive and CD4 memory, two for CD8 naive, and one for CD8 memory. Blood TCR repertoires of a handful of healthy adults were deeply sequenced to estimate repertoire size and the extent of clonotype sharing between individuals. Different laboratories and diverse techniques were used to prepare libraries and sequence TCR repertoires, to increase sequencing depth and limit assay-specific biases. Each donor's leukapheresis produced roughly between roughly 0.85 and 9.5 billion PBMCs.

TCR CDR3 regions were amplified from genomic DNA by multiplex PCR using the deep immunoSEQ assay. Extracted genomic DNA from each cell subset was distributed evenly across all wells of several immunoSEQ 96-well plates, and each plate was treated as a replicate. Each replicate PCR for sorted subsets received 200 ng genomic DNA, equal to around 32,000 T cell genomes. Purified libraries were measured with a Qubit 3.0 fluorometer, size-checked on a Bioanalyzer 2100, and measured again with the KAPA Library Quantification kit. Every immunoSEQ 96-well plate was sequenced on a dedicated single-read 150-cycle Illumina NextSeq 550 flow cell. The source study handled its data this way. The immunoSEQ output contained only junctional sequences without quality scores, so filtering could not match that applied to full-length reads. Sequences were annotated with PyIR, a Python wrapper for IgBLAST v1.9, using IMGT germline references to assign V/J genes and CDR3. Reads with weak V/J assignments (E-value above 1e-6), missing CDR3, stop codons, out-of-frame junctions, or ambiguous translated residues were removed. V3J clonotypes were defined as sequences sharing the same inferred V gene, J gene, and CDR3 amino acid sequence. To compute the percentage overlap between repertoires, the number of shared unique clonotypes was divided by the size of the smaller repertoire. Three approaches were used to assess repertoire richness: RTK rarefaction, the Chao1 estimator, and Recon v2.1 estimates of unobserved clonotypes. For all TCRbeta clonotypes obtained by the gDNA method from four donors, generation probabilities were computed with OLGA. TCRdb took over this immuneACCESS table, retaining in-frame rearrangements with V and J assigned. Such tables are incomplete; in checked studies, under half of the missing clones stem from an unresolved V gene, and the remainder is unexplained. The V and J calls and clone size were taken over from that table, and D and trimming were inferred from the DNA. The sample table shows about 2.3 million clones, and approximately 95% are seen once. The top ten clonotypes cover 0.3% to 0.4% of the sample.

Findings and caveats that apply to the study as a whole: Sampling was restricted to blood, and TCR repertoires in tissue are likely to differ from TCR repertoires in blood. Naive subsets generally had larger estimated clonotype richness than memory subsets did. About 5% of naive CD4, 3.5% of naive CD8, approximately 2.2% of memory CD4, and 0.35% to 0.4% of memory CD8 clonotypes were shared across a few donors. Clonotypes shared by all four sorted-subset donors showed higher generation probabilities than non-shared clonotypes. The genetic and exposure-history diversity represented was limited by the small number of donors. Pairwise subsampling led to the expectation that sequencing depth would affect the degree of clonotype sharing among donors. Even with the large sequencing depth, rarefaction of the sorted-subset datasets indicated that sequencing was incomplete.

This receptor chain uses TRBV11-2 and TRBJ2-5, with the D gene not clear enough to name. Sequenced sample: naive CD4+ T cells from PBMCs. The label giving this sample's cell subset or site can be read as: CD45RA+ positively selected. The clonotype was recovered from a young man in good health. Some clones in this sample may be carry-over from other donors' samples. The CDR3 loop reads CASSPAWARETQYF. The DNA sequence follows: TGTGCCAGCAGCCCAGCTTGGGCAAGGGAGACCCAGTACTTC.